This record covers a single T cell receptor beta chain. The V gene end was trimmed by 4 bases and the J gene end by 1 base; junction bases not matched to a gene: 4. CDR3 length: 15 residues. Germline lookup yields CDR1 MNHNY and CDR2 SVGAGI (reference sequence). The source of the sample is a study of blood T cell repertoires in COVID-19. For the study at large: The cDNA or gDNA used as material had been derived from T cells, B-cell-depleted T cells, or PBMCs.

The protocol was immunoSEQ multiplex PCR, while the TCRdb copy is restricted to in-frame clones and leaves out a portion. Counted here are around 70,000 clones, around nine tenths occurring once; the ten biggest clones make up 6.5% to 8%. The gene calls are TRBV6-6 and TRBJ2-5, with TRBD2 matching over 9 bases. Sequencing was done on a sample of peripheral blood. The sequence was obtained from a man aged 50 to 59 with active COVID-19. The CDR3 region is CASSFYSGSQETQYF. The CDR3, as DNA: TGTGCCAGCAGTTTTTATAGCGGGAGCCAAGAGACCCAGTACTTC.